Given below is one T cell receptor (beta chain) in context. Clones were read by immunoSEQ multiplex PCR, and TCRdb kept only the in-frame ones, dropping some. The sample has more than 80,000 clones, about four fifths seen once. The data belong to a study of blood T cell repertoires in COVID-19. On the study more broadly: Samples representing acute and convalescent COVID-19 were sourced from the United States, Italy and Spain. PBMCs, B-cell-depleted T cells, or T cells were the source of the cDNA or gDNA that made up the material.

Germline V gives CDR1 WNHNN, CDR2 SYGVQD (reference sequence). The CDR3 contains 13 residues. The V gene end was trimmed by 3 bases and the J gene end by 5 bases; junction bases not matched to a gene: 1. The sample taken for sequencing was peripheral blood. The rearrangement joins TRBV10-1 to TRBJ2-1; 7 bases are a match to TRBD1. This clonotype originated in a man aged 50 to 59 with active or convalescent COVID-19. The CDR3 is CASSDGQDNEQFF. CDR3 nucleotide sequence: TGCGCCAGCAGTGACGGACAGGACAATGAGCAGTTCTTC.